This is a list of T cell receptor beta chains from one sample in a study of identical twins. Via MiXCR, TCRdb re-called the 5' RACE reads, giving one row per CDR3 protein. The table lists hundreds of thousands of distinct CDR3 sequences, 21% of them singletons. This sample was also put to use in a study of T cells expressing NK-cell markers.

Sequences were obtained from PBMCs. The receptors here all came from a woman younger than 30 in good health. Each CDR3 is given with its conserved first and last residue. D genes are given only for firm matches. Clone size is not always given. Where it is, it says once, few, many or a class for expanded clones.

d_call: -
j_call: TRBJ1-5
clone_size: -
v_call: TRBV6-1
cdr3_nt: TGTGCCAGCAGTGACAGTACGGGAAGCAATCAGCCCCAGCATTTT
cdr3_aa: CASSDSTGSNQPQHF

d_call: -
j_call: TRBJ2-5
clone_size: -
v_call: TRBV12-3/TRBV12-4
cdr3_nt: TGTGCCAGCAATGGGGTCCAAGAGACCCAGTACTTC
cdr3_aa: CASNGVQETQYF

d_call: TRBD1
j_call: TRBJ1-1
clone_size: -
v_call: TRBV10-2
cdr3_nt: TGCGCCAGCACCGGGACAGGGATGAACACTGAAGCTTTCTTT
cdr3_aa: CASTGTGMNTEAFF

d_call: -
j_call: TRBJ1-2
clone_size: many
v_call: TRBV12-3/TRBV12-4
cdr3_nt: TGTGCCAGCAGTTACAGACACGGCTACACCTTC
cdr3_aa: CASSYRHGYTF

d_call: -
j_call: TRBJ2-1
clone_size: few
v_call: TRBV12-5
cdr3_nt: TGTGCTAGTGGTTTGGGAATAGATGAGCAGTTCTTC
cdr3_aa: CASGLGIDEQFF

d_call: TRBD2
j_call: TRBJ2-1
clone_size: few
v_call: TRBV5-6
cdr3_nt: TGTGCCAGTAAAGGACTAGCGGGGACCCTCCTCTTC
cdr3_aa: CASKGLAGTLLF

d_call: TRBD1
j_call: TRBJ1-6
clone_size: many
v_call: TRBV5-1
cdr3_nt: TGCGCCAGCAGCCTGGACAGGGGAGGCTCACCCCTCCACTTT
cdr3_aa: CASSLDRGGSPLHF

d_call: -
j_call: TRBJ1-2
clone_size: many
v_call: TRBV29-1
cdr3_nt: TGCAGCGTTGATGGGGGCTACACCTTC
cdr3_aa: CSVDGGYTF

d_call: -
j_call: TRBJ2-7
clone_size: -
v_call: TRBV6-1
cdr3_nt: TGTGCCAGCAGTAGAAAGGGATCCTACGAGCAGTACTTC
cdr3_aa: CASSRKGSYEQYF

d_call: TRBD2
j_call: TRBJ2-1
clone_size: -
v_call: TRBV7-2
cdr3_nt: TGTGCCAGCAGCTATAGCGGGAGGTTATACAATGAGCAGTTCTTC
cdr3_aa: CASSYSGRLYNEQFF

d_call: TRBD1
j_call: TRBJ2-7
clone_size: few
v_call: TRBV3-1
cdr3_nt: TGTGCCAGCAGCCAAGAAAAAGACAGGGGTCACTCCTACGAGCAGTACTTC
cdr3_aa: CASSQEKDRGHSYEQYF

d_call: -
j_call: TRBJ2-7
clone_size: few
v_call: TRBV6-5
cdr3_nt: TGTGCCGCGCAATCGGGGTCAAACGAGCAGTACTTC
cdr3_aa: CAAQSGSNEQYF

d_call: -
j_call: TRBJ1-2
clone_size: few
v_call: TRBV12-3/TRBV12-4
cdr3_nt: TGTGCCAGCAGCCCAGTGAAGGCTAACTATGGCTACACCTTC
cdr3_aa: CASSPVKANYGYTF

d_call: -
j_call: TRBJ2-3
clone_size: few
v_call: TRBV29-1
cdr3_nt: TGCAGCGTTGAAGTGGGGCCAGGTCTTAACACAGATACGCAGTATTTT
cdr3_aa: CSVEVGPGLNTDTQYF

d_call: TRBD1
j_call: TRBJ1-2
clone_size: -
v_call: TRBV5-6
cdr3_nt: TGTGCCAGCAGCTTGGACAGGGGCCCTCTTAACTATGGCTACACCTTC
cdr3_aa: CASSLDRGPLNYGYTF

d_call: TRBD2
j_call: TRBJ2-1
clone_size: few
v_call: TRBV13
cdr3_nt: TGTGCCAGCAGCTTAGCTCCTAGCGGGGGCTACAATGAGCAGTTCTTC
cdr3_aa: CASSLAPSGGYNEQFF

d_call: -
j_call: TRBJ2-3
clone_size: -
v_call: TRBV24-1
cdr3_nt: TGTGCCACCAGTGTTGGGGCCATGGATACGCAGTATTTT
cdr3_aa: CATSVGAMDTQYF

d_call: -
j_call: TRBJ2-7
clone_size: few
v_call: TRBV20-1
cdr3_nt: TGCAGTGCTGGGGACCCTTTGAGCTCCTACGAGCAGTACTTC
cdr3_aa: CSAGDPLSSYEQYF

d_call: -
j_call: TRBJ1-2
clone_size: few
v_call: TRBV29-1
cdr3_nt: TGCAGCGTTGCCGAACCGGGCGGCTACACCTTC
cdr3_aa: CSVAEPGGYTF

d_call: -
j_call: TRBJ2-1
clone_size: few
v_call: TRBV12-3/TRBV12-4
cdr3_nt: TGTGCCAGCCGAAATAGAGCCTACAATGAGCAGTTCTTC
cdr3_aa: CASRNRAYNEQFF

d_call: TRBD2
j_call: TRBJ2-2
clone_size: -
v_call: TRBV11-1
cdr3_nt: TGTGCCAGCAGTCCCTGGGCTACCGGGACTAACCAGATGAACACCGGGGAGCTGTTTTTT
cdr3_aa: CASSPWATGTNQMNTGELFF

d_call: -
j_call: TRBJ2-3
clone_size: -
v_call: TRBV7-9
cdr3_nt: TGTGCCAGCAGCCCCTCCGTTAGGACTACGCAGTATTTT
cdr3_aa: CASSPSVRTTQYF

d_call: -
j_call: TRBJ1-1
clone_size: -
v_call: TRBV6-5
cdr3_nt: TGTGCCAGCAGTTACGCGAGCAGGGAGAACACTGAAGCTTTCTTT
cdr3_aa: CASSYASRENTEAFF

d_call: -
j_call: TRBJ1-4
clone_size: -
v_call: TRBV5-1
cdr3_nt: TGCGCCAGCAGTCCTGACCCTGCAACTAATGAAAAACTGTTTTTT
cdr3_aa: CASSPDPATNEKLFF

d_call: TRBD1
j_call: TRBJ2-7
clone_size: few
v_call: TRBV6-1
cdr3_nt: TGTGCCAGCAGACGCGGACAGGGGGCCTTCTACGAGCAGTACTTC
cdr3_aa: CASRRGQGAFYEQYF

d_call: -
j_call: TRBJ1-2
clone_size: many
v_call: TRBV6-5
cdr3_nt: TGTGCCAGCAGCACGACAGGCAATGGCTACACCTTC
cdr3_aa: CASSTTGNGYTF

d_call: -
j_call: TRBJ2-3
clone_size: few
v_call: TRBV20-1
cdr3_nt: TGCAGCTCCTGTAGGGTAATAGGGGATACGCAGTATTTT
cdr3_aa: CSSCRVIGDTQYF

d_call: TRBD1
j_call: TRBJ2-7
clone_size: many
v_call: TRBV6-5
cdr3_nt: TGTGCCAGCAGTTACGGGACAGTTCGATCCGAGCAGTACTTC
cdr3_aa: CASSYGTVRSEQYF

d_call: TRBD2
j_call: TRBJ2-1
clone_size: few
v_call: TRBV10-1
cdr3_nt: TGCGCCAGCAGTGAAGGGTCTAGCGGGAGAAATGAGCAGTTCTTC
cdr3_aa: CASSEGSSGRNEQFF